One and the same sample provided the 25 T cell receptor beta chains below, sequenced in a study of cytomegalovirus exposure and HLA in healthy donors. The PCR employed 60 Vbeta primers together with 13 Jbeta primers. The data were produced by immunoSEQ multiplex PCR, yet TCRdb's version contains in-frame clones alone and is incomplete. The profile covers about 95,000 clones, with 60% to 85% appearing a single time and around 4.5% taken by the ten largest. Material for sequencing was PBMCs. The receptor set was obtained from a middle-aged woman in good health and CMV-seronegative.

The chain joins TRBV6-5 to TRBJ1-5; 8 bases are shared with TRBD1. The ends lost 6 bases at V and 2 bases at J; junction bases unmatched: 6. Germline loops: CDR1 MNHEY, CDR2 SVGAGI. The CDR3 totals 15 residues. The CDR3 loop reads CASSSDRDRNQPQHF. The CDR3, as DNA: TGTGCCAGCAGCTCGGACAGGGATCGCAATCAGCCCCAGCATTTT.

This clone was picked up a small number of times. The junction departs from the called germline gene at one end, perhaps through a read error. The rearrangement links TRBV4-2 to TRBJ2-6; TRBD1 matches at 7 bases. Germline lookup yields CDR1 LGHNA and CDR2 YNFKEQ. The CDR3 spans 21 residues. CDR3 amino acids: CASTQIHRGPYPLSGANVLTF. DNA of the CDR3: TGTGCCAGCACCCAAATACACAGGGGCCCATATCCCCTCTCTGGGGCCAACGTCCTGACTTTC.

The rearrangement uses TRBV7-9 and TRBJ1-1; 7 bases match TRBD1. The CDR3 consists of 13 residues. Per the germline V gene, CDR1 is SEHNR and CDR2 is FQNEAQ (reference sequence). The ends lost 4 bases at V and 6 bases at J; junction bases unmatched: 5. The CDR3 DNA is TGTGCCAGCAGCTCAAAAGGGACAGCTGAAGCTTTCTTT. Translating it yields CASSSKGTAEAFF.

This clone is a singleton in its sample. This rearrangement joins TRBV5-6 to TRBJ1-1; TRBD1 agrees at 7 bases. The J segment lost 8 bases and the V segment lost 4 bases, leaving 11 bases of the junction unmatched. The CDR3 has 14 amino acids. Looked up from germline, CDR1 is SGHDT and CDR2 is YYEEEE. The CDR3 DNA reads TGTGCCAGCAGCACCGTGACAGGGCTGGGGGAAGCTTTCTTT. Encoded protein: CASSTVTGLGEAFF.

CDR3 nucleotides: TGTGCCAGCAGCTACTGGACAGGGGACACTGAAGCTTTCTTT. This encodes CASSYWTGDTEAFF. The chain recombines TRBV7-2 with TRBJ1-1; TRBD1 matches 9 bases. From germline, CDR1 is SGHTA and CDR2 FQGNSA. The CDR3 runs 14 residues. With 4 bases clipped from V and 3 bases from J, the junction kept 3 bases outside the gene matches.

The V gene is TRBV7-3, the J gene TRBJ1-1; D is perhaps TRBD1 (5 bases). Trimming took off 5 bases at V and 3 bases at J, with 13 bases between the two ends. The CDR3 totals 14 residues. CDR1 is SGHTA, CDR2 FQGTGA, per germline. Written as DNA, the CDR3 is TGTGCCAGCAGCGTGGGGCAGGGATACACTGAAGCTTTCTTT. Its protein is CASSVGQGYTEAFF.

The chain links TRBV27 to TRBJ2-3; 7 positions agree with TRBD2. The germline CDR1 and CDR2 sequences are MNHEY and SMNVEV (reference sequence). Losses at the gene ends were 0 bases for V and 3 bases for J; bases not matched to a gene: 3. The CDR3 is 15 residues long. The CDR3 DNA reads TGTGCCAGCAGTTTATCGTGGGGGGGGACAGATACGCAGTATTTT. Residues: CASSLSWGGTDTQYF.

This chain links TRBV14 with TRBJ2-5; no clear D gene. Trimming took 4 bases from V and 7 from J, leaving 10 bases between them. Germline values: CDR1 SGHDN, CDR2 FVKESK. This CDR3 contains 12 residues. This chain's CDR3 is CASSRGPGTQYF. The CDR3 nucleotides are TGTGCCAGCAGCCGAGGTCCGGGGACCCAGTACTTC.

The chain links TRBV5-1 to TRBJ2-7; 14 bases map to TRBD2. This CDR3 is 16 amino acids long. Unmatched junction bases numbered 7, after V lost 3 bases and J lost 5 bases. Germline values: CDR1 SGHRS, CDR2 YFSETQ. CDR3 sequence: CASSWGLAGDSDEQYF. In DNA form, the CDR3 reads TGCGCCAGCAGCTGGGGACTAGCGGGGGATTCGGACGAGCAGTACTTC.

The chain joins TRBV7-6 to TRBJ2-7; no clear D gene. Deletions cut 5 bases from V and 1 base from J, with 12 bases between. Germline assignment: CDR1 SGHVS and CDR2 FNYEAQ. The CDR3 has 14 amino acids. This CDR3 reads CASSPYQVSYEQYF. CDR3 nucleotide sequence: TGTGCCAGCAGCCCCTACCAGGTATCCTACGAGCAGTACTTC.

The V call is TRBV9, the J call TRBJ1-1; D remains ambiguous. Germline values: CDR1 SGDLS, CDR2 YYNGEE. V lost 3 bases, J lost 6 bases, and 15 bases lay in between. The CDR3 spans 14 residues. CDR3 DNA: TGTGCCAGCAGCGGTACTTCCACCGATTCTGAAGCTTTCTTT. Translation gives CASSGTSTDSEAFF.

The CDR3 is CASSLDLTGPQPQHF. The DNA of the CDR3 is TGTGCCAGCAGCTTAGACCTTACAGGACCACAGCCCCAGCATTTT. The V call is TRBV5-6, the J call TRBJ1-5; D perhaps matches TRBD1 (5 bases). The germline V and J ends were trimmed by 2 bases and 7 bases, with 16 bases remaining between them. Germline V gene sequence: CDR1 SGHDT, CDR2 YYEEEE. The CDR3 sequence is 15 residues long.

In this sample, this clone turned up once. The chain employs TRBV6-1 and TRBJ1-2, with 7 bases that match TRBD1. Trimming cost V 6 bases and J 5 bases; bases outside gene matches: 6. Germline CDR1 is MNHNS and CDR2 is SASEGT. The CDR3 sequence is 13 residues long. The CDR3 nucleotides read TGTGCCAGCAGGGCGGGACAGTTGTATGGCTACACCTTC. Protein: CASRAGQLYGYTF.

V and J are TRBV4-1 and TRBJ2-1; D perhaps matches TRBD1 (5 bases). Germline V gene lookup returns CDR1 MGHRA and CDR2 YSYEKL. Trimming took off 0 bases at V and 5 bases at J, with 14 bases between the two ends. The CDR3 contains 16 residues. The CDR3 nucleotides read TGCGCCAGCAGCCAAGATATCAGGCAGGGTAACAATGAGCAGTTCTTC. Amino acid sequence: CASSQDIRQGNNEQFF.

J is TRBJ2-6 and V is TRBV19; D not resolved. Germline CDR1 reads LNHDA; CDR2 reads SQIVND (reference sequence). The CDR3 sequence is 13 residues long. V dropped 6 bases and J dropped 4 bases, with 7 bases sitting between them. This CDR3 reads CASRSTGANVLTF. Written as DNA, the CDR3 is TGTGCCAGTAGATCCACAGGGGCCAACGTCCTGACTTTC.

The chain joins TRBV4-3 to TRBJ1-6, with D uncertain. Germline loops: CDR1 LGHNA, CDR2 YSLEER. This CDR3 is 15 amino acids long. Trimming removed 1 base at V and 8 bases at J, with 12 bases between. The chain's CDR3 is CASSQGAPGDSPLHF. In DNA, the CDR3 is TGCGCCAGCAGCCAAGGGGCCCCCGGGGATTCACCCCTCCACTTT.

The chain is built from TRBV19 and TRBJ1-5, with D possibly matching TRBD1 (5 bases). Per the germline V gene, CDR1 is LNHDA and CDR2 is SQIVND (reference sequence). CDR3 length equals 13 residues. V lost 11 bases and J lost 7, with 18 bases in between. The CDR3 bases are TGTGCCTCGATGGTTTCAGGGTTACAGCCCCAGCATTTT. Protein sequence: CASMVSGLQPQHF.

This clone has just a few counts. DNA of the CDR3: TGCGCCAGCAGCTTGGATGGGAGAGGGGGACACAATGAGCAGTTCTTC. It codes for CASSLDGRGGHNEQFF. The J gene is TRBJ2-1, the V gene TRBV5-1, with a tentative D call TRBD1 (6 bases). CDR1 and CDR2 (germline): SGHRS, YFSETQ. Trimming stripped 0 bases from V and 5 bases from J, with 15 bases between. CDR3 length: 16 residues.

The chain is built from TRBV7-9 and TRBJ1-1, with TRBD1 matching over 11 bases. The length of the CDR3 is 14 residues. Germline CDR1 is SEHNR and CDR2 is FQNEAQ (reference sequence). The V segment lost 5 bases and the J segment 5 bases; nucleotides outside the gene matches: 4. Written as DNA, the CDR3 is TGTGCCAGCAGCGGACAGGGGGCGCGGACTGAAGCTTTCTTT. Translated, it gives CASSGQGARTEAFF.

V usage is TRBV19 and J usage is TRBJ1-2; 9 nucleotides match TRBD1. V was clipped by 6 bases and J by 1 base; unmatched bases: 3. The germline V gene has CDR1 LNHDA and CDR2 SQIVND (reference sequence). The CDR3 is 14 residues long. CDR3 in DNA: TGTGCCAGTAGGCCGGGACAGGGTAACTATGGCTACACCTTC. Translation gives CASRPGQGNYGYTF.

This chain connects TRBV5-1 to TRBJ2-1; 9 positions agree with TRBD2. The CDR3 sequence is 17 residues long. The germline V gene encodes CDR1 SGHRS and CDR2 YFSETQ. With 4 bases clipped from V and 6 bases from J, the junction kept 14 bases outside the gene matches. CDR3 region: CASSPQGAGGYINEQFF. CDR3 coding DNA: TGCGCCAGCAGCCCCCAGGGAGCGGGGGGATATATCAATGAGCAGTTCTTC.

The count of this clone is one. This chain joins TRBV6-5 and TRBJ1-1; 11 bases line up with TRBD1. The germline V gene encodes CDR1 MNHEY and CDR2 SVGAGI. The ends lost 7 bases at V and 4 bases at J; junction bases unmatched: 5. The CDR3 totals 14 residues. The CDR3 spells CASKDRGRGTEAFF. CDR3 nucleotide sequence: TGTGCCAGCAAGGACAGGGGGCGAGGCACTGAAGCTTTCTTT.

The chain links TRBV9 to TRBJ1-6, with D maybe TRBD1 (5 bases). Germline V gene sequence: CDR1 SGDLS, CDR2 YYNGEE. Trimming removed 3 bases from V and 10 bases from J, with 17 bases in between. CDR3 size: 15 residues. As DNA, the CDR3 is TGTGCCAGCAGCGACAGGCGGGGGGGAGGCTCACCCCTCCACTTT. Amino acids: CASSDRRGGGSPLHF. The full variable domain, rest sourced from reference TRBV9 and TRBJ1-6, is DSGVTQTPKHLITATGQRVTLRCSPRSGDLSVYWYQQSLDQGLQFLIQYYNGEERAKGNILERFSAQQFPDLHSELNLSSLELGDSALYFCASSDRRGGGSPLHFGNGTRLTVT.

The chain recombines TRBV5-1 with TRBJ1-4; 8 bases align to TRBD1. Germline CDR1 reads SGHRS; CDR2 reads YFSETQ. This CDR3 region has 15 residues. V lost 4 bases and J lost 7; bases outside the gene matches: 9. The CDR3 region has the DNA TGCGCCAGCAGCGCGGAGGGGACAGGAGGTGAAAAACTGTTTTTT. Translation gives CASSAEGTGGEKLFF.

This clone occurred a few times. V usage is TRBV5-6 and J usage is TRBJ2-2, with D unclear. The V end lost 0 bases, the J end lost 0 bases, and 6 bases lay between the germline ends. Germline loops: CDR1 SGHDT, CDR2 YYEEEE. The CDR3 runs 15 residues. The CDR3 bases are TGTGCCAGCAGCTTGGTCCGGGCGAACACCGGGGAGCTGTTTTTT. This sequence encodes CASSLVRANTGELFF.